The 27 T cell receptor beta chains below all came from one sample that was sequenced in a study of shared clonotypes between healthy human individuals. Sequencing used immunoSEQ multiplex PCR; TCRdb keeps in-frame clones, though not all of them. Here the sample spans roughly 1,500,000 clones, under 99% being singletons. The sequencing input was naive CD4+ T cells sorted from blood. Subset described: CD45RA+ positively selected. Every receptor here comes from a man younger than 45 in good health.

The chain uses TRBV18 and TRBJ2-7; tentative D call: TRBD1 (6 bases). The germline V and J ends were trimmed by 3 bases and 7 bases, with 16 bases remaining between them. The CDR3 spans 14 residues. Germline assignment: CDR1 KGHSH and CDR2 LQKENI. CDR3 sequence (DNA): TGTGCCAGCTCACCTAAGACAGGTTTTGGTGAGCAGTACTTC. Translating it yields CASSPKTGFGEQYF. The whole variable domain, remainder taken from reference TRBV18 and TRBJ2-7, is NAGVMQNPRHLVRRRGQEARLRCSPMKGHSHVYWYRQLPEEGLKFMVYLQKENIIDESGMPKERFSAEFPKEGPSILRIQQVVRGDSAAYFCASSPKTGFGEQYFGPGTRLTVT.

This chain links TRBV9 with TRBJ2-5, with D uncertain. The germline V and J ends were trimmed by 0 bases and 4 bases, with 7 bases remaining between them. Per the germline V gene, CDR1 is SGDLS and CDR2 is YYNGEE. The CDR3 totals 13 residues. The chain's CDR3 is CASSVDAGETQYF. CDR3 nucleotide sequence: TGTGCCAGCAGCGTAGACGCAGGAGAGACCCAGTACTTC.

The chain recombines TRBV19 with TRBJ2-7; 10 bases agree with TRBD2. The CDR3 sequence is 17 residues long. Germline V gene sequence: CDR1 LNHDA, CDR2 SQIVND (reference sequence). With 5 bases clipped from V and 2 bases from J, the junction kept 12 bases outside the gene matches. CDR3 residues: CASSPDLLAGETYEQYF. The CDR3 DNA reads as TGTGCCAGTAGTCCTGACCTCCTAGCGGGGGAAACCTACGAGCAGTACTTC.

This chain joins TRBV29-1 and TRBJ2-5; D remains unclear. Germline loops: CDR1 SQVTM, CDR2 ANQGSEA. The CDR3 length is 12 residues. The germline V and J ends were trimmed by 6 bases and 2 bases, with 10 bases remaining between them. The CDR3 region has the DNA TGCAGCGTGGACCACGGGCAAGAGACCCAGTACTTC. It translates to CSVDHGQETQYF.

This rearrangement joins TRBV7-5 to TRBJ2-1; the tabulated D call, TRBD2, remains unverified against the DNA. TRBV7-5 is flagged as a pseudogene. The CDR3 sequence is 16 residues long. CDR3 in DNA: TGTGCCAGAAGAGGAGGAGCGGGAGCACGAACCGATGAGCAGTTCTTC. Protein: CARRGGAGARTDEQFF.

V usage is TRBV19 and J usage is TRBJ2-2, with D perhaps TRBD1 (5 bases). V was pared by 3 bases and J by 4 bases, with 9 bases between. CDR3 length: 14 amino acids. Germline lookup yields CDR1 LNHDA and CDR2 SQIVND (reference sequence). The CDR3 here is CASSMTDLTGELFF. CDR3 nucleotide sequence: TGTGCCAGTAGTATGACAGACCTCACCGGGGAGCTGTTTTTT.

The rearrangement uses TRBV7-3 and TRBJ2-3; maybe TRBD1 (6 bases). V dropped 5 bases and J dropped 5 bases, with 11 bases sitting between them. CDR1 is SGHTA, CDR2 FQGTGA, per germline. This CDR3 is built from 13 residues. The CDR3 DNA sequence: TGTGCCAGCAGCCCGAGAGGGGGAGATACGCAGTATTTT. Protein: CASSPRGGDTQYF.

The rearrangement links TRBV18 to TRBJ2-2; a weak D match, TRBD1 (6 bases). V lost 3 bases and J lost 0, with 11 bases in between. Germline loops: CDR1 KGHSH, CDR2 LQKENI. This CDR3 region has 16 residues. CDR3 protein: CASSPFGGTNTGELFF. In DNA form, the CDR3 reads TGTGCCAGCTCACCCTTTGGGGGCACGAACACCGGGGAGCTGTTTTTT.

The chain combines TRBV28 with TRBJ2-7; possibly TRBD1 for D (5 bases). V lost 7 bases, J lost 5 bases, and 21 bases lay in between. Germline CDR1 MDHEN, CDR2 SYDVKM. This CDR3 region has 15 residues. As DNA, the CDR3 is TGTGCCAGCATTGAAGGGGCAGAAGGGTCCCACGAGCAGTACTTC. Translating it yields CASIEGAEGSHEQYF.

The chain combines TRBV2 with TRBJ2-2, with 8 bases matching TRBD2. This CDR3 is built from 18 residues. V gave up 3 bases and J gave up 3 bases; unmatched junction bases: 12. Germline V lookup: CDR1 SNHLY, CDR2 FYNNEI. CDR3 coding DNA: TGTGCCAGCAGTGACTTTCTAGCGGGTCGAGGTTACACCGGGGAGCTGTTTTTT. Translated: CASSDFLAGRGYTGELFF.

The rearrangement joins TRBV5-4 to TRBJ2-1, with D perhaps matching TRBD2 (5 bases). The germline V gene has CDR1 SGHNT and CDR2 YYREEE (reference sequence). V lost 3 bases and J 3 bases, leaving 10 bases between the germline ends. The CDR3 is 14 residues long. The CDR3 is CASSSRDNYNEQFF. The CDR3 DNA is TGTGCCAGCAGCTCCCGGGATAACTACAATGAGCAGTTCTTC.

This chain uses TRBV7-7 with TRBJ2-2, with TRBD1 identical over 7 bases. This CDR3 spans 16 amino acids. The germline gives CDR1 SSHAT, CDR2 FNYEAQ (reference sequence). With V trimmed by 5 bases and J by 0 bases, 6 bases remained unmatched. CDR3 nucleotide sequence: TGTGCCAGCAGCCCGGGACAGCTCTCGAACACCGGGGAGCTGTTTTTT. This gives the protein CASSPGQLSNTGELFF.

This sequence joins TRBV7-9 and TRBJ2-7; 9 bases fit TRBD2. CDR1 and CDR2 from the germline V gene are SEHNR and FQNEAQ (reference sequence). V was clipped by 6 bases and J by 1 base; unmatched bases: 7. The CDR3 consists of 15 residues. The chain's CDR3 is CASSHTSGLSYEQYF. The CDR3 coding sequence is TGTGCCAGCAGTCATACTAGCGGGTTATCCTACGAGCAGTACTTC.

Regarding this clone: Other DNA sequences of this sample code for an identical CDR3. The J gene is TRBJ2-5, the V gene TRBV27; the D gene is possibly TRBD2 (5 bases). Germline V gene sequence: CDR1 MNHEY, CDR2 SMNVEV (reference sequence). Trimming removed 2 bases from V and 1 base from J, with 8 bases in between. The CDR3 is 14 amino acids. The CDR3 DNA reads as TGTGCCAGCAGTTTACTCCGGGGCCAAGAGACCCAGTACTTC. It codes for CASSLLRGQETQYF.

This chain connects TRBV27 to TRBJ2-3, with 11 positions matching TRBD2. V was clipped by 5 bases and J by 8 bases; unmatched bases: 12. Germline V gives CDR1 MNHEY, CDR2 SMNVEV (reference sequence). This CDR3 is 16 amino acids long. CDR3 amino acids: CASSVTSGRPRGTQYF. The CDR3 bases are TGTGCCAGCAGTGTCACTAGCGGGAGACCAAGAGGTACGCAGTATTTT.

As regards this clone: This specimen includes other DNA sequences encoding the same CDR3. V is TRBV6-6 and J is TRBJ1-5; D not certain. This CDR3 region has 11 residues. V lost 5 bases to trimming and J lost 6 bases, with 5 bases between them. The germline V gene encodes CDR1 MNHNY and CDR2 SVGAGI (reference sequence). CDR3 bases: TGTGCCAGCAGTCCCGGTCAGCCCCAGCATTTT. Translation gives CASSPGQPQHF.

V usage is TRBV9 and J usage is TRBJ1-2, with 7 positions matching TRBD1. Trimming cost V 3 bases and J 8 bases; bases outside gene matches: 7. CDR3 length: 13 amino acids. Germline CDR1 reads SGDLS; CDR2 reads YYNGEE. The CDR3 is CASSATGTVGYTF. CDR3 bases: TGTGCCAGCAGCGCGACAGGGACGGTCGGCTACACCTTC.

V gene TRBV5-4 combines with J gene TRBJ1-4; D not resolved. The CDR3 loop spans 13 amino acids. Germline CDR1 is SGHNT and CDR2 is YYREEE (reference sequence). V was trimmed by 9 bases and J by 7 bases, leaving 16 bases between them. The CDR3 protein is CATMSQPSEKLFF. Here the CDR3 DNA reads TGTGCCACCATGTCTCAACCCAGTGAAAAACTGTTTTTT.

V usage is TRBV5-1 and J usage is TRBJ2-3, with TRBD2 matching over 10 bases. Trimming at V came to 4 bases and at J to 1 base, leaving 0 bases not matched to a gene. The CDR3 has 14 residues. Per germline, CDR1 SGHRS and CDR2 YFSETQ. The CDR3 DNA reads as TGCGCCAGCAGCGGACTAGCGGGCACAGATACGCAGTATTTT. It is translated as CASSGLAGTDTQYF.

CDR3 sequence reads: CASRKVGQRYEQYF. The CDR3 nucleotides are TGCGCCAGCAGAAAGGTAGGACAACGGTACGAGCAGTACTTC. The V call is TRBV4-3, the J call TRBJ2-7; perhaps TRBD1 as D (5 bases). The germline gives CDR1 LGHNA, CDR2 YSLEER. The CDR3 contains 14 residues. Deletions cut 6 bases from V and 4 bases from J, with 16 bases between.

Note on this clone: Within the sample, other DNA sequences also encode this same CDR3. The CDR3 spells CASSSPPYNEQFF. The CDR3 DNA sequence: TGTGCCAGCAGTTCCCCTCCCTACAATGAGCAGTTCTTC. The gene calls are TRBV27 and TRBJ2-1; no clear D gene. This CDR3 has 13 residues. V lost 4 bases and J 2 bases, leaving 6 bases between the germline ends. Germline loops: CDR1 MNHEY, CDR2 SMNVEV (reference sequence).

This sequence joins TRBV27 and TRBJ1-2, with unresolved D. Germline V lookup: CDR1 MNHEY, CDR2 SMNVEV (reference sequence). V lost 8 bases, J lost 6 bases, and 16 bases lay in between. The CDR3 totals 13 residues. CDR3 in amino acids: CASGRGVENGYTF. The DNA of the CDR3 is TGTGCCAGCGGACGCGGGGTGGAAAATGGCTACACCTTC.

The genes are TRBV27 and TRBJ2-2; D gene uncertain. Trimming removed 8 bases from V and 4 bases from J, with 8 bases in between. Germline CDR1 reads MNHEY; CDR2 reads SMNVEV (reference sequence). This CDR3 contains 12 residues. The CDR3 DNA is TGTGCCAGCGCGGTAGTCACCGGGGAGCTGTTTTTT. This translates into CASAVVTGELFF.

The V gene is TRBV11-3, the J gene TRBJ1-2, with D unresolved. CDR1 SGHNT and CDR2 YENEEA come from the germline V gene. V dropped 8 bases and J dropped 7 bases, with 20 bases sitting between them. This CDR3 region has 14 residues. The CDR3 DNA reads TGTGCCAGCGATCCTATTTCGCTCGGACTTGGCTACACCTTC. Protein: CASDPISLGLGYTF.

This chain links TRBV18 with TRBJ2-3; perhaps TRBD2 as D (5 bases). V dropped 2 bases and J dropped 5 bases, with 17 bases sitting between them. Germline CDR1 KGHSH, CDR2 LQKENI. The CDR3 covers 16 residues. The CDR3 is CASSPSSSPREDTQYF. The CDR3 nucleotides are TGTGCCAGCTCACCATCCAGTAGCCCGAGGGAAGATACGCAGTATTTT.

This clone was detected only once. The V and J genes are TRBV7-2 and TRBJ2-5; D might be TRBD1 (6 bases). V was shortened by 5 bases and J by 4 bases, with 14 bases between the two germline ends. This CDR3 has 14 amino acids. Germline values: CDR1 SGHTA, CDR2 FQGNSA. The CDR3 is CASSPGTTPETQYF. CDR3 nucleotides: TGTGCCAGCAGCCCCGGGACAACCCCAGAGACCCAGTACTTC.

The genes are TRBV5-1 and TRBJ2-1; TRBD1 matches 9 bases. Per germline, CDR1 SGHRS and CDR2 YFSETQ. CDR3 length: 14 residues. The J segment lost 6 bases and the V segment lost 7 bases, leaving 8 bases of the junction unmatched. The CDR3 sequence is CASSGTGSFNEQFF. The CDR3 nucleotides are TGCGCCAGCTCCGGGACAGGGAGTTTCAATGAGCAGTTCTTC. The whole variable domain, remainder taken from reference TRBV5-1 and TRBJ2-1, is KAGVTQTPRYLIKTRGQQVTLSCSPISGHRSVSWYQQTPGQGLQFLFEYFSETQRNKGNFPGRFSGRQFSNSRSEMNVSTLELGDSALYLCASSGTGSFNEQFFGPGTRLTVL.